A single sample gave rise to the 21 T cell receptor beta chains below, sequenced in a study of Graves' ophthalmopathy and Graves' hyperthyroidism (dated 2018 in TCRdb). The sequencer was an Illumina HiSeq 2000. For repertoire sequencing, TCR beta CDR3 regions were amplified from RNA transcripts. The first round was an RT-PCR using HTBI primers with the Qiagen OneStep RT-PCR kit, and this first round was followed by a second-round multiplex PCR, then size selection and purification. TCRdb reprocessing: public reads trimmed at Q25 with fastp, clones called with MiXCR, in-frame beta chains kept. Rows with one shared CDR3 protein collapse into an entry with the most common genes and DNA. The sample has roughly 400,000 distinct CDR3 sequences on record, about 15% of them singletons. The ten top clones hold 2.4% of the sample. The material sequenced was peripheral blood. These receptors came from an adult woman with stable Graves' hyperthyroidism.

This clonotype came up many times. The chain links TRBV7-9 to TRBJ1-2; D is perhaps TRBD1 (5 bases). Germline lookup yields CDR1 SEHNR and CDR2 FQNEAQ (reference sequence). V lost 2 bases and J 7 bases, leaving 17 bases between the germline ends. The CDR3 length is 15 residues. The CDR3 bases are TGTGCCAGCAGCTTATCACAGAGAGGGGACGTTGGCTACACCTTC. Translated: CASSLSQRGDVGYTF.

Many counts were recorded for this clonotype. V and J are TRBV12-3 or TRBV12-4 and TRBJ2-6; 12 bases line up with TRBD2. Trimming removed 6 bases from V and 1 base from J; junction bases left unmatched: 7. CDR3 length: 18 residues. The CDR3 protein is CASSRGLAGSSGANVLTF. DNA for the CDR3: TGTGCCAGCAGCCGAGGACTAGCGGGATCGTCTGGGGCCAACGTCCTGACTTTC.

Ten or more counts support this clonotype. This sequence joins TRBV19 and TRBJ2-7, with D possibly matching TRBD2 (5 bases). V lost 4 bases to trimming and J lost 0 bases, with 10 bases between them. The CDR3 runs 14 residues. The V gene's germline CDR1 is LNHDA and CDR2 SQIVND (reference sequence). The CDR3 DNA follows: TGTGCCAGTAGTACCGCGGGTACCTCCTACGAGCAGTACTTC. The encoded protein is CASSTAGTSYEQYF. Variable domain in full (rest from reference TRBV19 and TRBJ2-7): DGGITQSPKYLFRKEGQNVTLSCEQNLNHDAMYWYRQDPGQGLRLIYYSQIVNDFQKGDIAEGYSVSREKKESFPLTVTSAQKNPTAFYLCASSTAGTSYEQYFGPGTRLTVT.

This clonotype was observed many times. This chain uses TRBV20-1 with TRBJ2-7; D not certain. The germline V gene has CDR1 DFQATT and CDR2 SNEGSKA (reference sequence). Trimming pared 2 bases from V and 3 bases from J, leaving 11 bases between. CDR3 length equals 13 residues. The CDR3, as DNA: TGCAGTGCTAGAAAAGGTACTTACTACGAGCAGTACTTC. It specifies CSARKGTYYEQYF.

This clonotype was seen ten or more times. The chain has TRBV12-3 or TRBV12-4 and TRBJ2-2; D tentatively reads TRBD1 or TRBD2 (6 bases each). The CDR3 has 17 residues. V was trimmed by 0 bases and J by 0 bases, leaving 11 bases between them. The CDR3 coding sequence is TGTGCCAGCAGTTTAGCTTCGGAGGGGGCGAACACCGGGGAGCTGTTTTTT. Its translation: CASSLASEGANTGELFF.

This clonotype was counted many times. The gene calls are TRBV20-1 and TRBJ2-7; 12 nucleotides line up with TRBD2. The CDR3 length is 16 residues. The trim removed 4 bases at V and 4 bases at J, leaving 11 bases unmatched. Germline CDR1 reads DFQATT; CDR2 reads SNEGSKA (reference sequence). The CDR3 nucleotides read TGCAGTGCTAAACCCGGACGGACTAGCGGGAAGTACGAGCAGTACTTC. Residues: CSAKPGRTSGKYEQYF.

This sequence joins TRBV30 and TRBJ2-1; maybe TRBD2 (6 bases). Trimming removed 3 bases at V and 5 bases at J, with 11 bases between. The CDR3 has 13 amino acids. The germline gives CDR1 GTSNPN, CDR2 SVGIG (reference sequence). The CDR3 here is CAWSEGLNNEQFF. CDR3 nucleotide sequence: TGTGCCTGGAGCGAAGGACTAAACAATGAGCAGTTCTTC. Together with reference TRBV30 and TRBJ2-1, the CDR3 gives the full variable domain: SQTIHQWPATLVQPVGSPLSLECTVEGTSNPNLYWYRQAAGRGLQLLFYSVGIGQISSEVPQNLSASRPQDRQFILSSKKLLLSDSGFYLCAWSEGLNNEQFFGPGTRLTVL.

For this clonotype: The junction does not match germline at one end; this may be a read error. V and J are TRBV20-1 and TRBJ2-5; D gene ambiguous. The CDR3 has 11 residues. Germline V CDR1 and CDR2: DFQATT, SNEGSKA (reference sequence). CDR3 nucleotide sequence: TGCAGTGCCAGAGACGCGGAGACCCAGTACTTC. Amino acid sequence: CSARDAETQYF.

V gene TRBV12-3 or TRBV12-4 combines with J gene TRBJ1-1, with 12 bases that match TRBD1. V shed 10 bases, J shed 9 bases, and the junction held 9 bases outside the gene matches. CDR3 length: 13 residues. The CDR3 here is CATLSRDRGQAFF. CDR3 DNA: TGTGCCACCTTAAGCCGGGACAGGGGGCAAGCTTTCTTT.

The table lists this clonotype with many counts. The chain has TRBV7-8 and TRBJ1-2; maybe TRBD1 (5 bases). Trimming shortened V by 1 base and J by 8 bases, and 17 bases separated the two germline ends. The CDR3 is 15 residues long. The germline V gene encodes CDR1 SGHVS and CDR2 FQNEAQ. CDR3 sequence reads: CASSLVRASWGGYTF. The CDR3 DNA reads TGTGCCAGCAGCTTAGTCAGGGCCTCTTGGGGGGGCTACACCTTC.

This clonotype was found a few times. A much bigger clone sits one base away, suggesting this may be a read error. The V and J genes are TRBV7-2 and TRBJ2-2; 8 nucleotides match TRBD2. The CDR3 is 15 amino acids. Germline V CDR1 and CDR2: SGHTA, FQGNSA. The chain's CDR3 is CASSLLAGLTGELCF. In DNA form, the CDR3 reads TGTGCCAGCAGCTTGTTAGCGGGATTAACCGGGGAGCTGTGTTTT.

In its sample, this clonotype was seen many times. The rearrangement links TRBV7-2 to TRBJ2-7, with TRBD2 matching 8 bases. J lost 3 bases, V lost 2 bases, and 9 bases had no gene match. Per germline, CDR1 SGHTA and CDR2 FQGNSA. CDR3 length equals 16 residues. The CDR3 here is CASSLLAAGTSYEQYF. The CDR3 region has the DNA TGTGCCAGCAGCTTATTGGCGGCCGGGACTAGCTACGAGCAGTACTTC.

Ten or more counts support this clonotype. The V and J genes are TRBV9 and TRBJ2-2; TRBD1 is a possible D gene (6 bases). The CDR3 runs 15 residues. Between the trimmed V and J ends, which lost 4 bases and 4 bases, there was a span of 14 bases. The V gene's germline CDR1 is SGDLS and CDR2 YYNGEE. As DNA, the CDR3 is TGTGCCAGCAGCATCCACAGGGTCGGCACCGGGGAGCTGTTTTTT. It is translated as CASSIHRVGTGELFF.

The table lists this clonotype with many counts. V usage is TRBV20-1 and J usage is TRBJ2-5, with TRBD2 as a possible D gene (6 bases). Trimming took 6 bases from V and 6 from J, leaving 14 bases between them. The CDR3 totals 12 residues. CDR1 and CDR2 (germline): DFQATT, SNEGSKA (reference sequence). The CDR3 here is CSALVSGKTQYF. CDR3 DNA: TGCAGTGCCCTAGTTAGCGGAAAGACCCAGTACTTC.

This clonotype was counted ten times or more. The chain combines TRBV5-1 with TRBJ2-7, with TRBD2 as a possible D gene (5 bases). This CDR3 is 15 amino acids long. Trimming removed 0 bases at V and 4 bases at J, with 14 bases between. Germline lookup yields CDR1 SGHRS and CDR2 YFSETQ. The CDR3 reads CASSLGLADLYEQYF. The CDR3 nucleotides read TGCGCCAGCAGCTTGGGGCTAGCAGATCTATACGAGCAGTACTTC. The full variable domain, rest sourced from reference TRBV5-1 and TRBJ2-7, is KAGVTQTPRYLIKTRGQQVTLSCSPISGHRSVSWYQQTPGQGLQFLFEYFSETQRNKGNFPGRFSGRQFSNSRSEMNVSTLELGDSALYLCASSLGLADLYEQYFGPGTRLTVT.

This clonotype was detected ten times or more. This sequence joins TRBV14 and TRBJ2-7, with no clear D. The length of the CDR3 is 12 residues. The germline V and J ends were trimmed by 1 base and 6 bases, with 7 bases remaining between them. The germline V gene encodes CDR1 SGHDN and CDR2 FVKESK. CDR3 sequence: CASSQGFLEQYF. DNA of the CDR3: TGTGCCAGCAGCCAAGGATTTCTCGAGCAGTACTTC.

This clonotype was recorded many times. The chain employs TRBV5-1 and TRBJ1-1; D possibly corresponds to TRBD1 (6 bases). V dropped 6 bases and J dropped 5 bases, with 17 bases sitting between them. Germline assignment: CDR1 SGHRS and CDR2 YFSETQ. The CDR3 covers 14 residues. CDR3 amino acids: CASTRQGMGTEAFF. The CDR3 DNA follows: TGCGCCAGCACTCGCCAGGGGATGGGGACTGAAGCTTTCTTT.

This clonotype was detected only a few times. The chain joins TRBV27 to TRBJ1-3; D possibly corresponds to TRBD1 (5 bases). The V and J ends lost 0 bases and 4 bases respectively, with 10 bases between them. Germline V CDR1 and CDR2: MNHEY, SMNVEV (reference sequence). This CDR3 is built from 15 residues. The CDR3 reads CASSLSVGDGNTIYF. The CDR3 DNA reads TGTGCCAGCAGTTTATCGGTAGGGGACGGAAACACCATATATTTT.

This clonotype was seen many times. The rearrangement joins TRBV11-2 to TRBJ2-2, with unresolved D. Trimming stripped 1 base from V and 1 base from J, with 10 bases between. Germline V CDR1 and CDR2: SGHAT, FQNNGV. CDR3 size: 16 residues. CDR3 nucleotide sequence: TGTGCCAGCAGCTTAGGTCGACTCGAGAACACCGGGGAGCTGTTTTTT. It translates to CASSLGRLENTGELFF.

The rearrangement joins TRBV20-1 to TRBJ2-3; 8 bases line up with TRBD2. Germline loops: CDR1 DFQATT, CDR2 SNEGSKA (reference sequence). The CDR3 sequence is 14 residues long. V dropped 5 bases and J dropped 4; count of bases not matched to a gene: 8. CDR3 sequence reads: CSAGAGVSPDTQYF. For the CDR3, the DNA is TGCAGTGCTGGAGCGGGAGTCAGCCCAGATACGCAGTATTTT.

The rearrangement links TRBV5-1 to TRBJ1-2; maybe TRBD1 (6 bases). Per the germline V gene, CDR1 is SGHRS and CDR2 is YFSETQ. The germline V and J ends were trimmed by 5 bases and 13 bases, with 21 bases remaining between them. The CDR3 has 13 residues. The CDR3 is CASSRDRPLGATF. The CDR3 nucleotides read TGCGCCAGCAGTCGCGACAGGCCCCTGGGAGCCACCTTC.